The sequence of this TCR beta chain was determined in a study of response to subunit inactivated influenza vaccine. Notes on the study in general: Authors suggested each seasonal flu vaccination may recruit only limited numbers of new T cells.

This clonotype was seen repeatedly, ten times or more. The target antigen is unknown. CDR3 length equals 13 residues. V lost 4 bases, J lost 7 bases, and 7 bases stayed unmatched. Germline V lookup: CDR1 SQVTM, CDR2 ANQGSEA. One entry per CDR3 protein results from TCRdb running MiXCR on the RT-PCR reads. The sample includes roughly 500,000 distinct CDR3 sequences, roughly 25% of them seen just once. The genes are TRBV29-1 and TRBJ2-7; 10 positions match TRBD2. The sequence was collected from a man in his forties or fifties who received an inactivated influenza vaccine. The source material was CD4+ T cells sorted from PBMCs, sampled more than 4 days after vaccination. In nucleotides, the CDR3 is TGCAGCGTTGGGCTAGCGGGAGTGTTTGAGCAGTACTTC. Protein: CSVGLAGVFEQYF.